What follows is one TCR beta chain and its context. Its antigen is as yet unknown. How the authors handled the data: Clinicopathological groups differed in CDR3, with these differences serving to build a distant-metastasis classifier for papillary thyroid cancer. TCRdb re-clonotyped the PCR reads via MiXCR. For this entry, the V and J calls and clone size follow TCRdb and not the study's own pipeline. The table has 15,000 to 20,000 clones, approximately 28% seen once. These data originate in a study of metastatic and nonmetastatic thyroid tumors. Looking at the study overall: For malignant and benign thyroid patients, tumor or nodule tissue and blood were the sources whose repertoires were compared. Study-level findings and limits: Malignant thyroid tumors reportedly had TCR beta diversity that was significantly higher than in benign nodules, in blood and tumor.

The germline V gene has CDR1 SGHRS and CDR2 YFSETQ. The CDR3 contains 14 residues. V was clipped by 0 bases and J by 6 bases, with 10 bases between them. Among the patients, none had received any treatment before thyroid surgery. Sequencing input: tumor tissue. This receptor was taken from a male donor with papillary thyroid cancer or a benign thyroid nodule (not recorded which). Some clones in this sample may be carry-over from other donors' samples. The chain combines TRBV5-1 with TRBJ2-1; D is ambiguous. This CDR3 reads CASSLGILGNEQFF. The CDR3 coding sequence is TGCGCCAGCAGCTTGGGTATCTTGGGCAATGAGCAGTTCTTC. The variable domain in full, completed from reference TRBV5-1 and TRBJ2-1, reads KAGVTQTPRYLIKTRGQQVTLSCSPISGHRSVSWYQQTPGQGLQFLFEYFSETQRNKGNFPGRFSGRQFSNSRSEMNVSTLELGDSALYLCASSLGILGNEQFFGPGTRLTVL.